These 27 T cell receptor beta chains were all obtained from the same sample, sequenced in a study of CD8 T cells in Susac syndrome. Random hexamers were used to reverse transcribe the RNA input (0.5 to 1 ug). From the immunoSEQ multiplex PCR reads, TCRdb called clonotypes with MiXCR, one entry per CDR3 protein. The sample yields 150,000 to 250,000 distinct CDR3 sequences, over 90% seen once. Sequencing was done on a sample of CD4+ T cells from PBMCs. These receptors all come from a human donor with multiple sclerosis.

The V call is TRBV2, the J call TRBJ2-3; D is perhaps TRBD1 or TRBD2 (5 bases each). The CDR3 extends over 13 amino acids. The V and J ends lost 8 bases and 3 bases respectively, with 12 bases between them. The germline CDR1 and CDR2 sequences are SNHLY and FYNNEI. CDR3 sequence reads: CASLGETTDTQYF. Written as DNA, the CDR3 is TGTGCCAGCCTGGGGGAGACGACAGATACGCAGTATTTT.

The CDR3 DNA sequence: TGTGCCCGTCAAAATGACTCAAGGAACACCGGGGAGCTGTTTTTT. It specifies CARQNDSRNTGELFF. The chain carries TRBV19 and TRBJ2-2, with D uncertain. The V gene's germline CDR1 is LNHDA and CDR2 SQIVND (reference sequence). V lost 11 bases, J lost 1 base, and 17 bases lay in between. This CDR3 is 15 amino acids long.

V gene TRBV29-1 combines with J gene TRBJ1-2; 7 bases match TRBD1. The V gene end was trimmed by 5 bases and the J gene end by 2 bases; junction bases not matched to a gene: 11. The CDR3 consists of 15 residues. The germline CDR1 and CDR2 sequences are SQVTM and ANQGSEA. CDR3 bases: TGCAGCGTTTTTAAAACGGGACAGCGAAACTATGGCTACACCTTC. This gives the protein CSVFKTGQRNYGYTF.

V gene TRBV4-1 combines with J gene TRBJ2-7, with D possibly TRBD2 on 5 matching bases. The germline V and J ends were trimmed by 2 bases and 5 bases, with 13 bases remaining between them. This CDR3 has 14 amino acids. Germline lookup yields CDR1 MGHRA and CDR2 YSYEKL. The chain's CDR3 is CASSQTLLANEQYF. The CDR3 DNA is TGCGCCAGCAGCCAAACCCTATTAGCGAACGAGCAGTACTTC.

The chain couples TRBV9 to TRBJ2-1; D might be TRBD2 (6 bases). This CDR3 has 15 amino acids. Germline V lookup: CDR1 SGDLS, CDR2 YYNGEE. V lost 4 bases and J lost 3, with 14 bases in between. The CDR3 region has the DNA TGTGCCAGCAGCTCCGCCCCGGGAGTCTACAATGAGCAGTTCTTC. The encoded protein is CASSSAPGVYNEQFF.

The chain recombines TRBV9 with TRBJ2-1; D is unresolved. Germline V gene lookup returns CDR1 SGDLS and CDR2 YYNGEE. V was pared by 1 base and J by 4 bases, with 9 bases between. This CDR3 contains 14 residues. This chain's CDR3 is CASSVSSAYNEQFF. CDR3 DNA: TGTGCCAGCAGCGTAAGTTCAGCGTACAATGAGCAGTTCTTC. The entire variable domain, with the rest obtained from reference TRBV9 and TRBJ2-1, is as follows: DSGVTQTPKHLITATGQRVTLRCSPRSGDLSVYWYQQSLDQGLQFLIQYYNGEERAKGNILERFSAQQFPDLHSELNLSSLELGDSALYFCASSVSSAYNEQFFGPGTRLTVL.

The V gene is TRBV9, the J gene TRBJ2-7; TRBD1 agrees at 7 bases. Germline CDR1 reads SGDLS; CDR2 reads YYNGEE. The V gene end was trimmed by 4 bases and the J gene end by 6 bases; junction bases not matched to a gene: 10. The CDR3 loop spans 14 amino acids. The CDR3 DNA sequence: TGTGCCAGCAGCCAGGGGGATGCCCTCGCCGAGCAGTACTTC. Translated: CASSQGDALAEQYF. Full variable domain (missing parts from reference TRBV9 and TRBJ2-7): DSGVTQTPKHLITATGQRVTLRCSPRSGDLSVYWYQQSLDQGLQFLIQYYNGEERAKGNILERFSAQQFPDLHSELNLSSLELGDSALYFCASSQGDALAEQYFGPGTRLTVT.

The chain is built from TRBV20-1 and TRBJ1-2; TRBD1 aligns across 7 bases. J lost 0 bases, V lost 0 bases, and 4 bases had no gene match. Germline V gene lookup returns CDR1 DFQATT and CDR2 SNEGSKA (reference sequence). This CDR3 contains 15 residues. CDR3 in amino acids: CSARDVGTANYGYTF. The CDR3 region has the DNA TGCAGTGCTAGAGATGTGGGGACAGCTAACTATGGCTACACCTTC.

The rearrangement joins TRBV6-1 to TRBJ2-3; the D is unclear. Germline V gene data show CDR1 as MNHNS and CDR2 as SASEGT. The CDR3 is 15 residues long. V shed 1 base and J shed 9 bases, with 17 bases lying between them. CDR3 nucleotides: TGTGCCAGCAGTGAAGGGCCACTCCTAGTGAACACGCAGTATTTT. Amino acids: CASSEGPLLVNTQYF.

This chain joins TRBV27 and TRBJ2-7, with a tentative D call TRBD1 (6 bases). In germline, CDR1 is MNHEY, CDR2 SMNVEV (reference sequence). V was trimmed by 6 bases and J by 6 bases, leaving 15 bases between them. The CDR3 length is 13 residues. For the CDR3, the DNA is TGTGCCAGCAGCCGAACAGGGATGAGCGAGCAGTACTTC. Translation: CASSRTGMSEQYF.

V is TRBV18 and J is TRBJ1-1; D not resolved. The CDR3 runs to 14 residues. CDR1 is KGHSH and CDR2 is LQKENI in the germline V gene. Between the trimmed V and J ends, which lost 2 bases and 6 bases, there was a span of 13 bases. Here the CDR3 reads CASSPREGSAEAFF. The CDR3 nucleotides read TGTGCCAGCTCACCAAGGGAAGGGTCCGCTGAAGCTTTCTTT.

This chain joins TRBV12-3 or TRBV12-4 and TRBJ2-7; D call uncertain. This CDR3 is 12 amino acids long. V lost 6 bases, J lost 6 bases, and 12 bases lay in between. The DNA for the CDR3 is TGTGCCAGCAGAAGCCCCGTGGGCGAGCAGTACTTC. It yields the protein CASRSPVGEQYF.

The chain uses TRBV12-3 or TRBV12-4 and TRBJ2-7; D might be TRBD1 (5 bases). Trimming left V 3 bases short and J 4 bases short, with 13 bases between. The CDR3 contains 14 residues. DNA of the CDR3: TGTGCCAGCAGTTTTGCCCAGGGCGTATACGAGCAGTACTTC. It encodes CASSFAQGVYEQYF.

J is TRBJ1-1 and V is TRBV6-2 or TRBV6-3; D remains unclear. The ends were cut back, 5 bases at V and 4 bases at J, with 11 bases in the middle. CDR1 and CDR2 (germline): MNHEY, SVGEGT. This CDR3 spans 13 amino acids. The CDR3 spells CASSEQTGTEAFF. The CDR3 DNA reads TGTGCCAGCAGTGAACAGACTGGCACTGAAGCTTTCTTT.

This clonotype was counted a single time. The chain is built from TRBV11-2 and TRBJ2-3; 9 bases are shared with TRBD1. The ends lost 6 bases at V and 1 base at J; junction bases unmatched: 8. The CDR3 has 16 amino acids. Germline V gene data show CDR1 as SGHAT and CDR2 as FQNNGV. The CDR3 DNA follows: TGTGCCAGCAGACCCACGGGGGACAGGGGCACAGATACGCAGTATTTT. This codes for CASRPTGDRGTDTQYF.

V usage is TRBV2 and J usage is TRBJ2-4; no clear D gene. Germline-derived CDR1 and CDR2 are SNHLY and FYNNEI. Trimming shortened V by 3 bases and J by 7 bases, and 4 bases separated the two germline ends. CDR3 size: 11 residues. The CDR3 protein is CASSEGNIQYF. CDR3 sequence (DNA): TGTGCCAGCAGTGAGGGCAACATTCAGTACTTC. The full variable domain, with the rest looked up from reference TRBV2 and TRBJ2-4, is EPEVTQTPSHQVTQMGQEVILRCVPISNHLYFYWYRQILGQKVEFLVSFYNNEISEKSEIFDDQFSVERPDGSNFTLKIRSTKLEDSAMYFCASSEGNIQYFGAGTRLSVL.

The gene calls are TRBV5-4 and TRBJ2-3; 7 bases agree with TRBD2. The CDR3 length is 14 residues. In germline, CDR1 is SGHNT, CDR2 YYREEE (reference sequence). Losses at the gene ends were 7 bases for V and 2 bases for J; bases not matched to a gene: 7. CDR3 coding DNA: TGTGCCAGCCGCCTAGCGGAATACACAGATACGCAGTATTTT. It is translated as CASRLAEYTDTQYF. The whole variable domain, remainder taken from reference TRBV5-4 and TRBJ2-3, is ETGVTQSPTHLIKTRGQQVTLRCSSQSGHNTVSWYQQALGQGPQFIFQYYREEENGRGNFPPRFSGLQFPNYSSELNVNALELDDSALYLCASRLAEYTDTQYFGPGTRLTVL.

The chain joins TRBV5-1 to TRBJ2-7, with D tentatively TRBD1 or TRBD2 (5 bases each). Germline CDR1 is SGHRS and CDR2 is YFSETQ. The CDR3 spans 15 residues. Trimming took 0 bases from V and 0 from J, leaving 10 bases between them. The CDR3 here is CASSLAGASSYEQYF. In nucleotides, the CDR3 is TGCGCCAGCAGCTTGGCCGGGGCGTCCTCCTACGAGCAGTACTTC.

The J gene is TRBJ2-5, the V gene TRBV20-1; D is unclear. Trimming left V 5 bases short and J 4 bases short, with 5 bases between. The CDR3 spans 10 residues. Per the germline V gene, CDR1 is DFQATT and CDR2 is SNEGSKA (reference sequence). The DNA of the CDR3 is TGCAGTGCTCATAGAGAGACCCAGTACTTC. Protein sequence: CSAHRETQYF.

The chain links TRBV10-3 to TRBJ1-6; D uncertain. The germline gives CDR1 ENHRY, CDR2 SYGVKD. The CDR3 totals 15 residues. The V gene lost 0 bases and the J gene lost 10 bases, with 13 bases spanning the gap. The CDR3 is CAISESAAVKSPLHF. CDR3 bases: TGTGCCATCAGTGAGTCGGCAGCTGTGAAATCACCCCTCCACTTT.

The genes are TRBV14 and TRBJ2-1, with 10 bases identical to TRBD2. Losses at the gene ends were 7 bases for V and 9 bases for J; bases not matched to a gene: 9. The CDR3 has 14 residues. Germline CDR1 SGHDN, CDR2 FVKESK. The CDR3 nucleotides are TGTGCCAGCAACCCTCTAGCGGGAGCTAGTGAGCAGTTCTTC. It encodes CASNPLAGASEQFF.

The chain joins TRBV20-1 to TRBJ2-7, with TRBD2 matching 9 bases. The germline gives CDR1 DFQATT, CDR2 SNEGSKA (reference sequence). V lost 3 bases to trimming and J lost 2 bases; unmatched junction nucleotides: 8. This CDR3 comprises 15 residues. The chain's CDR3 is CSASPRTSAAYEQYF. The DNA for the CDR3 is TGCAGTGCTAGCCCAAGGACTAGCGCAGCCTACGAGCAGTACTTC.

The rearrangement uses TRBV27 and TRBJ1-2; possibly TRBD1 for D (5 bases). The V gene's germline CDR1 is MNHEY and CDR2 SMNVEV (reference sequence). This CDR3 is built from 15 residues. V was pared by 7 bases and J by 4 bases, with 19 bases between. The DNA for the CDR3 is TGTGCCAGCAATCGCCCGGCGGGGGTCGGCTATGGCTACACCTTC. It translates to CASNRPAGVGYGYTF.

The genes are TRBV30 and TRBJ2-5; D gene unclear. Germline V gene data show CDR1 as GTSNPN and CDR2 as SVGIG (reference sequence). This CDR3 contains 10 residues. Trimming removed 3 bases at V and 5 bases at J, with 4 bases between. The CDR3 protein is CAWRTETQYF. CDR3 DNA sequence: TGTGCCTGGAGGACGGAGACCCAGTACTTC.

The chain combines TRBV19 with TRBJ2-3; D may be TRBD1 or TRBD2 (5 bases each). This CDR3 comprises 15 residues. The V end lost 7 bases, the J end lost 2 bases, and 16 bases lay between the germline ends. Germline-derived CDR1 and CDR2 are LNHDA and SQIVND (reference sequence). CDR3 sequence reads: CASKPQRGATDTQYF. The CDR3 region has the DNA TGTGCCAGTAAGCCCCAGAGGGGAGCCACAGATACGCAGTATTTT.

The chain combines TRBV2 with TRBJ2-6; no clear D. Germline CDR1 reads SNHLY; CDR2 reads FYNNEI. This CDR3 has 13 amino acids. Between the trimmed V and J ends, which lost 6 bases and 2 bases, there was a span of 5 bases. The DNA for the CDR3 is TGTGCCAGCAGCGAGGCTGGGGCCAACGTCCTGACTTTC. This encodes CASSEAGANVLTF.

The rearrangement uses TRBV20-1 and TRBJ2-5; 7 bases match TRBD1. The germline V gene encodes CDR1 DFQATT and CDR2 SNEGSKA (reference sequence). The CDR3 is 14 amino acids. J lost 5 bases, V lost 1 base, and 7 bases had no gene match. The CDR3 is CSARARTGWETQYF. For the CDR3, the DNA is TGCAGTGCTAGAGCCCGGACAGGATGGGAGACCCAGTACTTC.